A single TCR beta chain is shown here with its context. Its matching antigen is unknown. From germline, CDR1 is SEHNR and CDR2 FQNEAQ (reference sequence). Trimming took 2 bases from V and 4 from J, leaving 15 bases between them. This CDR3 has 17 residues. The data stem from a study of graft-versus-host responses after intestinal transplantation. Produced via immunoSEQ multiplex PCR; TCRdb's table is partial and in-frame only. This sample has roughly 80,000 clones, with around 87% found just once. This specimen was unstimulated CD8+ T cells sorted from spleen or lymph node cells, taken before transplant. The chain links TRBV7-9 to TRBJ2-6; D possibly corresponds to TRBD1 (6 bases). This TCR came from a human donor who was the organ donor for an intestinal transplant. Here the CDR3 reads CASSLITGLGGANVLTF. The CDR3 DNA reads as TGTGCCAGCAGCTTAATAACAGGGCTGGGAGGGGCCAACGTCCTGACTTTC.